These 20 T cell receptor beta chains share one sample of origin, sequenced in a study of blood T cell repertoires in COVID-19. Method: immunoSEQ multiplex PCR; TCRdb's copy keeps in-frame clones and lacks some. The data show around 72,000 clones, with roughly 87% seen just once and roughly 7% held by the top ten. Sequencing was done on a sample of peripheral blood. The receptors here all came from a woman aged 50 to 60 with acute or convalescent COVID-19.

This chain links TRBV6-6 with TRBJ2-7; D uncertain. V shed 4 bases and J shed 6 bases, with 10 bases lying between them. CDR3 length: 12 amino acids. The germline V gene has CDR1 MNHNY and CDR2 SVGAGI (reference sequence). Here the CDR3 reads CASSSRWVEQYF. DNA for the CDR3: TGTGCCAGCAGTTCGCGGTGGGTCGAGCAGTACTTC.

The chain links TRBV28 to TRBJ2-1; TRBD2 matches 13 bases. Per the germline V gene, CDR1 is MDHEN and CDR2 is SYDVKM. V was clipped by 3 bases and J by 9 bases; unmatched bases: 5. The CDR3 has 15 amino acids. In nucleotides, the CDR3 is TGTGCCAGCAGTTTTACTAGCGGGAGGGCCGTTGAGCAGTTCTTC. Amino acids: CASSFTSGRAVEQFF.

The CDR3 spells CAWRVRGSFENYGYTF. CDR3 coding DNA: TGTGCCTGGAGGGTTCGGGGGTCGTTCGAGAACTATGGCTACACCTTC. The J gene is TRBJ1-2, the V gene TRBV30; a possible D gene is TRBD1 (5 bases). V was clipped by 3 bases and J by 2 bases, with 19 bases between them. Germline V gene data show CDR1 as GTSNPN and CDR2 as SVGIG (reference sequence). This CDR3 comprises 16 residues.

This chain joins TRBV7-8 and TRBJ1-6; no definite D call. Trimming shortened V by 1 base and J by 9 bases, and 10 bases separated the two germline ends. This CDR3 is 14 amino acids long. Germline V gene data show CDR1 as SGHVS and CDR2 as FQNEAQ. For the CDR3, the DNA is TGTGCCAGCAGCTTAGTTGAGGGTCTTTCACCCCTCCACTTT. This gives the protein CASSLVEGLSPLHF.

The rearrangement uses TRBV7-2 and TRBJ1-1, with no clear D. V was shortened by 5 bases and J by 0 bases, with 13 bases between the two germline ends. The CDR3 runs 15 residues. Looked up from germline, CDR1 is SGHTA and CDR2 is FQGNSA. In DNA, the CDR3 is TGTGCCAGCAGCCTAAACAGCCTAATGAACACTGAAGCTTTCTTT. Protein sequence: CASSLNSLMNTEAFF. The full variable domain, with the rest looked up from reference TRBV7-2 and TRBJ1-1, is GAGVSQSPSNKVTEKGKDVELRCDPISGHTALYWYRQSLGQGLEFLIYFQGNSAPDKSGLPSDRFSAERTGGSVSTLTIQRTQQEDSAVYLCASSLNSLMNTEAFFGQGTRLTVV.

Worth noting for this clone: One end of the junction varies from germline; a read error may be responsible. The V call is TRBV2, the J call TRBJ1-1; D call uncertain. Germline loops: CDR1 SNHLY, CDR2 FYNNEI. This CDR3 has 9 amino acids. CDR3 region: CASGIQRTF. The CDR3, as DNA: TGTGCCAGCGGTATACAGAGAACCTTT.

The V call is TRBV5-4, the J call TRBJ1-1; 7 bases fit TRBD1. J gave up 3 bases and V 0 bases, and 11 bases lay outside the gene matches. The CDR3 spans 17 residues. From germline, CDR1 is SGHNT and CDR2 YYREEE (reference sequence). As DNA, the CDR3 is TGTGCCAGCAGCTTGGGTTCCAGACAGGGTTGGGACACTGAAGCTTTCTTT. It specifies CASSLGSRQGWDTEAFF.

The chain couples TRBV25-1 to TRBJ1-1; 9 nucleotides align to TRBD1. From germline, CDR1 is MGHDK and CDR2 SYGVNS. The CDR3 covers 15 residues. V trimming: 3 bases; J trimming: 0 bases; junction bases outside the gene matches: 2. The CDR3, as DNA: TGTGCCAGCAGTGAGACAGGGGGGATGAACACTGAAGCTTTCTTT. Its translation is CASSETGGMNTEAFF.

J is TRBJ1-1 and V is TRBV10-3, with 8 positions matching TRBD1. This CDR3 has 15 residues. With V trimmed by 2 bases and J by 5 bases, 7 bases remained unmatched. Per germline, CDR1 ENHRY and CDR2 SYGVKD. In nucleotides, the CDR3 is TGTGCCATCAGTGAGACGGACAGGGTAGAGACTGAAGCTTTCTTT. Its protein product is CAISETDRVETEAFF.

The V and J genes are TRBV10-2 and TRBJ1-1, with D possibly being TRBD1 (6 bases). The CDR3 has 13 amino acids. V lost 6 bases and J 1 base, leaving 9 bases between the germline ends. Germline V gives CDR1 WSHSY, CDR2 SAAADI. This CDR3 is CASRTGGNTEAFF. CDR3 bases: TGCGCCAGCAGGACAGGAGGGAACACTGAAGCTTTCTTT.

This chain joins TRBV6-5 and TRBJ1-1; weak D call: TRBD1 (6 bases). The CDR3 runs to 14 residues. V was cut by 5 bases and J by 3 bases, with 13 bases left in between. Germline assignment: CDR1 MNHEY and CDR2 SVGAGI. Here the CDR3 reads CASSPRGGDTEAFF. The CDR3 DNA reads as TGTGCCAGCAGTCCACGAGGGGGGGACACTGAAGCTTTCTTT.

This sequence joins TRBV4-3 and TRBJ2-3; 16 nucleotides line up with TRBD2. Germline V gene data show CDR1 as LGHNA and CDR2 as YSLEER. Trimming at V came to 0 bases and at J to 6 bases, leaving 15 bases not matched to a gene. The CDR3 covers 21 residues. The CDR3 here is CASSQDTGTSGRVPRLDTQYF. DNA for the CDR3: TGCGCCAGCAGCCAAGACACCGGGACTAGCGGGAGGGTCCCGAGGTTGGATACGCAGTATTTT.

CDR3 coding DNA: TGTGCCAGCAGTTTGAGTGGTCAGCCCCAGCATTTT. Translation: CASSLSGQPQHF. The chain is built from TRBV6-6 and TRBJ1-5; no clear D. Trimming cost V 4 bases and J 6 bases, with 7 bases left between them. The length of the CDR3 is 12 residues. Germline values: CDR1 MNHNY, CDR2 SVGAGI (reference sequence).

V and J are TRBV6-5 and TRBJ2-5; 13 bases agree with TRBD2. Unmatched junction bases numbered 2, after V lost 0 bases and J lost 4 bases. CDR3 length: 16 residues. CDR1 is MNHEY and CDR2 is SVGAGI in the germline V gene. The CDR3 DNA reads as TGTGCCAGCAGTTACTCAGGACTAGCGGGAGTAGAGACCCAGTACTTC. Protein sequence: CASSYSGLAGVETQYF.

V is TRBV28 and J is TRBJ1-5; D not certain. Trimming removed 5 bases from V and 0 bases from J, with 8 bases in between. Germline CDR1 and CDR2: MDHEN and SYDVKM. CDR3 length: 14 amino acids. DNA for the CDR3: TGTGCCAGCAGTAGCGACGGTAGCAATCAGCCCCAGCATTTT. Translated, it gives CASSSDGSNQPQHF.

The gene calls are TRBV24-1 and TRBJ2-7, with D unclear. Germline-derived CDR1 and CDR2 are KGHDR and SFDVKD. There are 15 residues in the CDR3. Trimming stripped 1 base from V and 2 bases from J, with 11 bases between. This chain's CDR3 is CATSDLKPGPYEQYF. CDR3 nucleotide sequence: TGTGCCACCAGTGATTTAAAACCAGGTCCCTACGAGCAGTACTTC.

The rearrangement links TRBV9 to TRBJ2-1, with unresolved D. The CDR3 has 12 amino acids. V lost 0 bases and J lost 6, with 4 bases in between. CDR1 is SGDLS, CDR2 YYNGEE, per germline. The CDR3 reads CASSVVANEQFF. The CDR3 DNA sequence: TGTGCCAGCAGCGTAGTGGCCAATGAGCAGTTCTTC.

The DNA of the CDR3 is TGTGCCAGCAGTTTCGTCAGGGACAATGAGCAGTTCTTC. It encodes CASSFVRDNEQFF. The chain uses TRBV12-3 or TRBV12-4 and TRBJ2-1; perhaps TRBD1 as D (5 bases). V was pared by 3 bases and J by 5 bases, with 8 bases between. The CDR3 sequence is 13 residues long.

CDR3 nucleotides: TGTGCCAGCAGCCTTGGGACAGGGGGCGTCGGTTCCTACGAGCAGTACTTC. Translated: CASSLGTGGVGSYEQYF. The chain recombines TRBV7-3 with TRBJ2-7; 12 bases are shared with TRBD1. The CDR3 runs to 17 residues. J lost 1 base, V lost 5 bases, and 9 bases had no gene match. In germline, CDR1 is SGHTA, CDR2 FQGTGA.

The rearrangement uses TRBV28 and TRBJ1-5; D gene ambiguous. CDR3 size: 15 residues. CDR1 and CDR2 from the germline V gene are MDHEN and SYDVKM. Trimming left V 3 bases short and J 0 bases short, with 9 bases between. The CDR3 region has the DNA TGTGCCAGCAGTTTTCCGCAGCGTAGCAATCAGCCCCAGCATTTT. Its protein is CASSFPQRSNQPQHF.